The rows below give T cell receptor beta chains drawn from one sample of a study of naive and memory T cell subsets. In TCRdb, the UMI-ligation and nested PCR reads were re-called with MiXCR into one record per CDR3 protein. This sample has about 37,000 distinct CDR3 sequences, with 8% to 13% found just once. Sample: skin, taken from a tuberculin skin test site. The receptors were sampled from an adult in good health. CDR3s include the opening cysteine and the closing phenylalanine or tryptophan. Fields, in order: J gene, clone size, V gene, D gene, CDR3 DNA, CDR3 protein. D genes are given only for firm matches. Clone sizes are given selectively: once, few, many, or a class where the clone is expanded.

J gene: TRBJ1-4
clone size: many
V gene: TRBV19
D gene: NA
CDR3 DNA: TGTGCCAGTAGTATTGGTGGAGGTGGACTGTTTTTT
CDR3 protein: CASSIGGGGLFF

J gene: TRBJ2-2
clone size: NA
V gene: TRBV20-1
D gene: NA
CDR3 DNA: TGCAGTGCTAGAGTTAGCGGTCTCACCGGGGAGCTGTTTTTT
CDR3 protein: CSARVSGLTGELFF

J gene: TRBJ2-1
clone size: NA
V gene: TRBV7-3
D gene: NA
CDR3 DNA: TGTGCCAGCAGCCATACTATCGAGTCCTACAATGAGCAGTTCTTC
CDR3 protein: CASSHTIESYNEQFF

J gene: TRBJ2-7
clone size: NA
V gene: TRBV10-3
D gene: NA
CDR3 DNA: TGTGCCATCAGCTCTCCCGAGGACGGCTCCTACGAGCAGTACTTC
CDR3 protein: CAISSPEDGSYEQYF

J gene: TRBJ2-3
clone size: few
V gene: TRBV10-3
D gene: TRBD2
CDR3 DNA: TGTGCCATCAGCCTGACTAGCGACCTCAGCACAGATACGCAGTATTTT
CDR3 protein: CAISLTSDLSTDTQYF

J gene: TRBJ2-1
clone size: many
V gene: TRBV28
D gene: TRBD2
CDR3 DNA: TGTGCCAGCAGTTCCCGGACTAGCTCCTACAATGAGCAGTTCTTC
CDR3 protein: CASSSRTSSYNEQFF

J gene: TRBJ1-2
clone size: many
V gene: TRBV29-1
D gene: NA
CDR3 DNA: TGCAGCGTTTCAGGGTCGAACTATGGCTACACCTTC
CDR3 protein: CSVSGSNYGYTF

J gene: TRBJ2-7
clone size: many
V gene: TRBV20-1
D gene: NA
CDR3 DNA: TGCAGTGCGCGACCGGGACAAACCATCTACGAGCAGTACTTC
CDR3 protein: CSARPGQTIYEQYF

J gene: TRBJ2-5
clone size: many
V gene: TRBV9
D gene: TRBD1
CDR3 DNA: TGTGCCAGCAGCCATCTGGGGACAGGTTACCAAGAGACCCAGTACTTC
CDR3 protein: CASSHLGTGYQETQYF

J gene: TRBJ2-7
clone size: many
V gene: TRBV2
D gene: NA
CDR3 DNA: TGTGCCAGCAGTGACAACTACGAGCAGTACTTC
CDR3 protein: CASSDNYEQYF

J gene: TRBJ1-5
clone size: once
V gene: TRBV18
D gene: NA
CDR3 DNA: TGTGCCAGCTCACCGGGAAGCAATCAGCCCCAGCATTTT
CDR3 protein: CASSPGSNQPQHF

J gene: TRBJ1-2
clone size: few
V gene: TRBV19
D gene: TRBD1
CDR3 DNA: TGTGCCAGTAGCCTCGTCCCGGGACAGGGAAACTATGGCTACACCTTC
CDR3 protein: CASSLVPGQGNYGYTF

J gene: TRBJ2-3
clone size: many
V gene: TRBV4-1
D gene: NA
CDR3 DNA: TGCGCCAGCAGTACCGACCCGGGGGACGCAGCAGATACGCAGTATTTT
CDR3 protein: CASSTDPGDAADTQYF

J gene: TRBJ1-4
clone size: few
V gene: TRBV30
D gene: NA
CDR3 DNA: TGTGCCTGGGGCCAGCTGAGGGAAAAACTGTTTTTT
CDR3 protein: CAWGQLREKLFF

J gene: TRBJ1-1
clone size: many
V gene: TRBV12-3/TRBV12-4
D gene: NA
CDR3 DNA: TGTGCCAGCAGTTACATGTACACTGAAGCTTTCTTT
CDR3 protein: CASSYMYTEAFF

J gene: TRBJ2-6
clone size: many
V gene: TRBV5-4
D gene: NA
CDR3 DNA: TGTGCCAGCAGCTTGGGAGGGCCGACCAACGTCCTGACTTTC
CDR3 protein: CASSLGGPTNVLTF

J gene: TRBJ1-4
clone size: few
V gene: TRBV7-9
D gene: NA
CDR3 DNA: TGTGCCAGCAGCTTGGGGGCCGTGGATGAAAAACTGTTTTTT
CDR3 protein: CASSLGAVDEKLFF